Shown below are 31 T cell receptor beta chains from a single sample sequenced in a study of CD8 T cells in Susac syndrome. Random-hexamer reverse transcription was applied to roughly 0.5 to 1 ug RNA. TCRdb used MiXCR to reprocess the immunoSEQ multiplex PCR reads, holding one entry per CDR3 protein. The repertoire has around 130,000 distinct CDR3 sequences, roughly 95% of them found once; the top ten carry around 0.12%. Material for sequencing was CD4+ T cells from PBMCs. Source of these receptors: a human donor in good health.

The chain couples TRBV7-9 to TRBJ2-4; D is perhaps TRBD2 (5 bases). Trimming removed 3 bases at V and 15 bases at J, with 15 bases between. The CDR3 runs 12 residues. Looked up from germline, CDR1 is SEHNR and CDR2 is FQNEAQ (reference sequence). The CDR3, as DNA: TGTGCCAGCAGCTTTGTGGGAGACGAACGGTACTTC. It specifies CASSFVGDERYF.

CDR3 nucleotide sequence: TGTGCCAGCAACCCAGCGGGGGCATACAATGAGCAGTTCTTC. It is translated as CASNPAGAYNEQFF. The rearrangement uses TRBV6-6 and TRBJ2-1; the match to TRBD2 covers 8 bases. The trim removed 7 bases at V and 4 bases at J, leaving 6 bases unmatched. The CDR3 contains 14 residues. CDR1 and CDR2 (germline): MNHNY, SVGAGI (reference sequence).

This clonotype was picked up one time. The chain carries TRBV7-2 and TRBJ2-3; 13 bases map to TRBD2. The ends lost 3 bases at V and 1 base at J; junction bases unmatched: 1. The CDR3 loop spans 16 amino acids. CDR1 and CDR2 from the germline V gene are SGHTA and FQGNSA. The CDR3 loop reads CASSFTSGRGTDTQYF. Written as DNA, the CDR3 is TGTGCCAGCAGCTTTACTAGCGGGAGGGGCACAGATACGCAGTATTTT.

The chain couples TRBV30 to TRBJ2-7, with D possibly matching TRBD2 (6 bases). This CDR3 is 14 amino acids long. V lost 4 bases to trimming and J lost 3 bases, with 16 bases between them. The germline CDR1 and CDR2 sequences are GTSNPN and SVGIG (reference sequence). CDR3 residues: CAWIRWDSNYEQYF. The DNA for the CDR3 is TGTGCCTGGATTCGTTGGGACTCCAACTACGAGCAGTACTTC. The full variable domain, with the rest looked up from reference TRBV30 and TRBJ2-7, is SQTIHQWPATLVQPVGSPLSLECTVEGTSNPNLYWYRQAAGRGLQLLFYSVGIGQISSEVPQNLSASRPQDRQFILSSKKLLLSDSGFYLCAWIRWDSNYEQYFGPGTRLTVT.

With regard to this clonotype: A read error may produce the germline difference seen at one junction end. The rearrangement uses TRBV11-2 and TRBJ1-3; D ambiguous. This CDR3 region has 15 residues. CDR1 is SGHAT, CDR2 FQNNGV, per germline. CDR3 sequence: CASSLEIISGNTIYF. The CDR3 DNA is TGTGCCAGCAGCCTAGAAATCATCTCTGGAAACACCATATATTTT. Together with reference TRBV11-2 and TRBJ1-3, the CDR3 gives the full variable domain: EAGVAQSPRYKIIEKRQSVAFWCNPISGHATLYWYQQILGQGPKLLIQFQNNGVVDDSQLPKDRFSAERLKGVDSTLKIQPAKLEDSAVYLCASSLEIISGNTIYFGEGSWLTVV.

This rearrangement joins TRBV7-9 to TRBJ2-7; a possible D gene is TRBD1 (6 bases). From germline, CDR1 is SEHNR and CDR2 FQNEAQ (reference sequence). V was trimmed by 10 bases and J by 7 bases, leaving 17 bases between them. The CDR3 sequence is 12 residues long. In DNA, the CDR3 is TGTGCCACTCGGGACACCTTAGTGGAGCAGTACTTC. This sequence encodes CATRDTLVEQYF.

V usage is TRBV7-9 and J usage is TRBJ2-1; 7 bases are a match to TRBD2. This CDR3 is 12 amino acids long. Germline CDR1 and CDR2: SEHNR and FQNEAQ (reference sequence). V lost 10 bases and J lost 10; bases outside the gene matches: 10. CDR3 in amino acids: CAKGGRETEQFF. The CDR3 DNA is TGTGCCAAAGGAGGGCGGGAGACGGAGCAGTTCTTC.

This clonotype came up once. This sequence joins TRBV28 and TRBJ1-1, with D possibly being TRBD1 (6 bases). Trimming stripped 2 bases from V and 11 bases from J, with 9 bases between. CDR3 length equals 11 residues. CDR1 and CDR2 (germline): MDHEN, SYDVKM. The CDR3 sequence: CASSLKGGAFF. The DNA for the CDR3 is TGTGCCAGCAGTTTAAAGGGGGGGGCTTTCTTT. Variable domain in full (rest from reference TRBV28 and TRBJ1-1): DVKVTQSSRYLVKRTGEKVFLECVQDMDHENMFWYRQDPGLGLRLIYFSYDVKMKEKGDIPEGYSVSREKKERFSLILESASTNQTSMYLCASSLKGGAFFGQGTRLTVV.

The V call is TRBV7-7, the J call TRBJ2-5; TRBD1 matches 11 bases. The V and J ends lost 5 bases and 4 bases, in that order; junction bases with no gene match: 6. Germline lookup yields CDR1 SSHAT and CDR2 FNYEAQ (reference sequence). This CDR3 has 15 residues. CDR3 residues: CASSKFGQGAETQYF. The CDR3 coding sequence is TGTGCCAGCAGCAAATTCGGACAGGGGGCAGAGACCCAGTACTTC.

This clonotype appeared once. The rearrangement links TRBV18 to TRBJ1-1; a possible D gene is TRBD1 (5 bases). V was trimmed by 4 bases and J by 5 bases, leaving 17 bases between them. Germline V gene data show CDR1 as KGHSH and CDR2 as LQKENI. The CDR3 runs to 15 residues. The CDR3: CASSQIEGKRTEAFF. The CDR3 DNA reads as TGTGCCAGCTCACAAATCGAGGGGAAGAGGACTGAAGCTTTCTTT.

The chain uses TRBV2 and TRBJ2-3; D possibly corresponds to TRBD2 (5 bases). V was pared by 5 bases and J by 1 base, with 13 bases between. Looked up from germline, CDR1 is SNHLY and CDR2 is FYNNEI. This CDR3 spans 15 amino acids. The CDR3 DNA follows: TGTGCCAGCAGTTTTCGTAGGAGGCGCACAGATACGCAGTATTTT. The encoded protein is CASSFRRRRTDTQYF.

V gene TRBV7-9 combines with J gene TRBJ2-7; no clear D gene. Per germline, CDR1 SEHNR and CDR2 FQNEAQ (reference sequence). The length of the CDR3 is 14 residues. Trimming pared 3 bases from V and 5 bases from J, leaving 14 bases between. The CDR3 sequence is CASSFSDALNEQYF. CDR3 coding DNA: TGTGCCAGCAGCTTCAGTGACGCCCTCAACGAGCAGTACTTC.

The V and J genes are TRBV29-1 and TRBJ1-2; D is unclear. The length of the CDR3 is 8 residues. From germline, CDR1 is SQVTM and CDR2 ANQGSEA. The CDR3 here is CSIRGYTF. The CDR3 coding sequence is TGCAGTATCAGGGGCTACACCTTC.

The chain uses TRBV27 and TRBJ2-1; 12 bases match TRBD2. The V gene end was trimmed by 5 bases and the J gene end by 5 bases; junction bases not matched to a gene: 16. CDR1 is MNHEY and CDR2 is SMNVEV in the germline V gene (reference sequence). The CDR3 covers 19 residues. CDR3 coding DNA: TGTGCCAGCAGTCTTAGGACTAGCGGGACATTTGGGGCAGACAATGAGCAGTTCTTC. This gives the protein CASSLRTSGTFGADNEQFF.

The V and J genes are TRBV5-1 and TRBJ1-2; D unclear. The V gene lost 0 bases and the J gene lost 0 bases, with 12 bases spanning the gap. Germline V CDR1 and CDR2: SGHRS, YFSETQ. The CDR3 totals 16 residues. CDR3 nucleotide sequence: TGCGCCAGCAGCTTGGACCCTCCCAGCGCTAACTATGGCTACACCTTC. Protein sequence: CASSLDPPSANYGYTF. The full variable domain, in which reference TRBV5-1 and TRBJ1-2 provide the parts outside the CDR3, is KAGVTQTPRYLIKTRGQQVTLSCSPISGHRSVSWYQQTPGQGLQFLFEYFSETQRNKGNFPGRFSGRQFSNSRSEMNVSTLELGDSALYLCASSLDPPSANYGYTFGSGTRLTVV.

The chain carries TRBV25-1 and TRBJ2-7; TRBD1 agrees at 9 bases. After removal of 1 base from V and 4 bases from J, the junction contained 5 bases not matched to a gene. CDR3 length equals 15 residues. In germline, CDR1 is MGHDK, CDR2 SYGVNS. The CDR3 region has the DNA TGTGCCAGCAGTGAATCGGGGACAGGGATGTACGAGCAGTACTTC. Protein product: CASSESGTGMYEQYF.

This chain links TRBV6-5 with TRBJ2-5, with 11 nucleotides matching TRBD2. The CDR3 has 15 residues. Per the germline V gene, CDR1 is MNHEY and CDR2 is SVGAGI. V trimming: 4 bases; J trimming: 6 bases; junction bases outside the gene matches: 7. This CDR3 reads CASSSPGLAAQTQYF. The CDR3 DNA is TGTGCCAGCAGTTCCCCGGGACTAGCGGCACAGACCCAGTACTTC.

This chain links TRBV2 with TRBJ2-7; TRBD1 is a possible D gene (6 bases). This CDR3 is 16 amino acids long. Germline V lookup: CDR1 SNHLY, CDR2 FYNNEI. V lost 2 bases to trimming and J lost 0 bases, with 14 bases between them. The CDR3 loop is CASSEPGQPSSYEQYF. The CDR3 DNA reads as TGTGCCAGCAGTGAACCCGGACAGCCCAGCTCCTACGAGCAGTACTTC.

V and J are TRBV3-1 and TRBJ2-5; 12 positions match TRBD2. Trimming took 1 base from V and 3 from J; bases not matched to a gene: 6. The CDR3 covers 17 residues. Germline-derived CDR1 and CDR2 are LGHDT and YNNKEL (reference sequence). The CDR3 DNA follows: TGTGCCAGCAGCCAAGTTTTCCGACTAGCGGGAGAAGAGACCCAGTACTTC. Translated, it gives CASSQVFRLAGEETQYF.

The chain joins TRBV6-5 to TRBJ2-7; 7 nucleotides match TRBD1. With V trimmed by 6 bases and J by 3 bases, 11 bases remained unmatched. The CDR3 is 15 residues long. Per germline, CDR1 MNHEY and CDR2 SVGAGI. CDR3 nucleotide sequence: TGTGCCAGCAGCCTCAGGTGGGACAGTTTCTACGAGCAGTACTTC. It specifies CASSLRWDSFYEQYF.

CDR3 nucleotide sequence: TGTGCCAGCACCCGAAGTGGGGCCCTCGAGCAGTACTTC. Translating it yields CASTRSGALEQYF. J is TRBJ2-7 and V is TRBV3-1; a weak D match, TRBD1 (5 bases). Germline CDR1 and CDR2: LGHDT and YNNKEL (reference sequence). V was shortened by 7 bases and J by 6 bases, with 16 bases between the two germline ends. The CDR3 is made up of 13 amino acids.

The V call is TRBV29-1, the J call TRBJ2-5; D call uncertain. Germline lookup yields CDR1 SQVTM and CDR2 ANQGSEA. Trimming stripped 6 bases from V and 5 bases from J, with 22 bases between. The CDR3 contains 15 residues. The CDR3 reads CSVRRAANFGETQYF. The CDR3 coding sequence is TGCAGCGTCCGACGGGCAGCCAACTTCGGGGAGACCCAGTACTTC.

The chain uses TRBV28 and TRBJ1-1, with D possibly TRBD1 on 6 matching bases. V was pared by 3 bases and J by 4 bases, with 15 bases between. Germline V gives CDR1 MDHEN, CDR2 SYDVKM. This CDR3 has 15 residues. The CDR3 DNA reads TGTGCCAGCAGTTTTGGCGGGGGCGCCGGCACTGAAGCTTTCTTT. This sequence encodes CASSFGGGAGTEAFF. The full variable domain, in which reference TRBV28 and TRBJ1-1 provide the parts outside the CDR3, is DVKVTQSSRYLVKRTGEKVFLECVQDMDHENMFWYRQDPGLGLRLIYFSYDVKMKEKGDIPEGYSVSREKKERFSLILESASTNQTSMYLCASSFGGGAGTEAFFGQGTRLTVV.

The V and J genes are TRBV19 and TRBJ2-7, with D possibly TRBD1 on 6 matching bases. V lost 1 base to trimming and J lost 3 bases, with 10 bases between them. From germline, CDR1 is LNHDA and CDR2 SQIVND (reference sequence). The CDR3 covers 14 residues. The CDR3 DNA reads as TGTGCCAGTAGTATAGGCCGGACAGACTACGAGCAGTACTTC. Protein sequence: CASSIGRTDYEQYF.

The chain is built from TRBV27 and TRBJ1-1, with D maybe TRBD1 (6 bases). From germline, CDR1 is MNHEY and CDR2 SMNVEV (reference sequence). The germline V and J ends were trimmed by 5 bases and 1 base, with 11 bases remaining between them. The CDR3 spans 14 residues. The CDR3 reads CASSLRTENTEAFF. For the CDR3, the DNA is TGTGCCAGCAGTCTAAGGACAGAGAACACTGAAGCTTTCTTT.

The gene calls are TRBV7-9 and TRBJ2-7; no firm D call. This CDR3 contains 13 residues. Germline V gene lookup returns CDR1 SEHNR and CDR2 FQNEAQ (reference sequence). With 4 bases removed from V and 6 bases from J, the gap between germline ends came to 13 bases. CDR3 loop: CASSSLRDSEQYF. In nucleotides, the CDR3 is TGTGCCAGCAGCTCCCTCAGAGACTCCGAGCAGTACTTC.

The J gene is TRBJ2-7, the V gene TRBV28, with a weak D call TRBD2 (7 bases). Germline CDR1 and CDR2: MDHEN and SYDVKM. Trimming cost V 10 bases and J 0 bases, with 16 bases left between them. This CDR3 comprises 14 residues. The CDR3 loop reads CATLKGGTSYEQYF. CDR3 coding DNA: TGTGCCACCCTAAAGGGGGGGACCTCCTACGAGCAGTACTTC.

The chain recombines TRBV4-1 with TRBJ1-1; 10 positions match TRBD1. CDR1 and CDR2 from the germline V gene are MGHRA and YSYEKL. Trimming at V came to 0 bases and at J to 1 base, leaving 11 bases not matched to a gene. The CDR3 has 19 residues. CDR3 amino acids: CASSQDPRPRQGANTEAFF. For the CDR3, the DNA is TGCGCCAGCAGCCAAGATCCCCGTCCTAGACAGGGGGCGAACACTGAAGCTTTCTTT.

The V and J genes are TRBV7-8 and TRBJ1-1; D gene uncertain. The CDR3 is 12 residues long. The V end lost 1 base, the J end lost 11 bases, and 11 bases lay between the germline ends. Germline loops: CDR1 SGHVS, CDR2 FQNEAQ. The CDR3 sequence is CASSLEVPRAFF. In DNA, the CDR3 is TGTGCCAGCAGCTTAGAGGTTCCGCGGGCTTTCTTT.

This chain uses TRBV2 with TRBJ2-3; the match to TRBD2 covers 7 bases. CDR1 and CDR2 from the germline V gene are SNHLY and FYNNEI. CDR3 length: 18 amino acids. Germline trimming cut 0 bases from V and 0 bases from J; bases unmatched to any gene: 9. The CDR3 here is CASSEALLANPSTDTQYF. The CDR3, as DNA: TGTGCCAGCAGTGAAGCGCTACTAGCGAATCCTAGCACAGATACGCAGTATTTT.

This chain links TRBV20-1 with TRBJ1-5, with D perhaps matching TRBD1 (5 bases). V lost 6 bases to trimming and J lost 5 bases, with 11 bases between them. The CDR3 totals 12 residues. Germline V gene data show CDR1 as DFQATT and CDR2 as SNEGSKA (reference sequence). The CDR3 DNA reads as TGCAGTGCGAGGACGGGGGATCAGCCCCAGCATTTT. Protein: CSARTGDQPQHF.